The clone carrying this T cell receptor (beta chain) turned up a few times. Its antigen is still unknown. The data stem from a study of CD4 T cells in relation to SARS-CoV-2 and coronaviruses. Across the study: TCR beta CDR3s were sequenced after roughly nine-day antigen culture of PBMCs.

The study's findings and limits: No donor gave both pre-pandemic and post-infection samples.

Germline loops: CDR1 KGHSH, CDR2 LQKENI. This CDR3 is built from 15 residues. V was trimmed by 4 bases and J by 2 bases, leaving 14 bases between them. For less than eleven days, roughly 9 x 10^4 sorted CD4+ cells grew with T cell-depleted PBMCs and CEF. Survey-level TCR-beta sequencing used DNA from CEF-cultured naive and memory CD4+ T cells. Data came from immunoSEQ multiplex PCR; TCRdb stores just in-frame clones and leaves some out. The table lists approximately 36,000 clones, over 60% of them singletons. V and J are TRBV18 and TRBJ1-1; D is uncertain. The receptor comes from an adult with COVID-19. Sample: memory CD4+ T cells from PBMCs, cultured in vitro. CDR3 region: CASSQPPYLNTEAFF. The CDR3 DNA is TGTGCCAGCTCACAACCCCCATATCTCAACACTGAAGCTTTCTTT.